This record covers a single TCR beta chain. Its antigen is still unknown. This sample was included in a study of T cell responses to AZD1222 COVID-19 vaccine. The V end was cut by 5 bases, the J end by 3 bases, with 14 bases between. This CDR3 is built from 15 residues. Germline CDR1 is MDHEN and CDR2 is SYDVKM. TCRdb's copy holds only in-frame clones and misses some; the assay was immunoSEQ multiplex PCR. Of roughly 80,000 clones in the sample, around 90% were seen once. Study outcomes and limitations: Sampling that yielded the repertoires occurred only after the peak T cell response. The donor cohort was predominantly white British with a female majority, and clonal diversity may have been underestimated. Baseline serology detected seropositivity in only six or seven AZD1222 recipients. Spike-wide coverage was observed for vaccine-associated CD4 TCRs, with dominant responses at 160-218 and 743-854.

The sample consisted of peripheral blood, taken on day 0 of MenACWY control vaccination. The V call is TRBV28, the J call TRBJ1-5; tentatively, D is TRBD1 (5 bases). The sequence was obtained from an adult in good health. The CDR3 DNA is TGTGCCAGCAGTGCCCTACGAGGGGACAATCAGCCCCAGCATTTT. Its translation: CASSALRGDNQPQHF.